This T cell receptor (beta chain) was sequenced for a study of T cells after yellow fever vaccination. Germline-derived CDR1 and CDR2 are LGHDT and YNNKEL (reference sequence). Trimming pared 0 bases from V and 3 bases from J, leaving 4 bases between. This CDR3 comprises 13 residues. This clonotype was recorded many times. Each CDR3 protein is one row after TCRdb ran MiXCR on the 5' RACE reads. The sample contains hundreds of thousands of distinct CDR3 sequences, around 13% of which appear only once. The chain joins TRBV3-1 to TRBJ2-3, with unresolved D. The sequence came from a man younger than 35 who received the YFV17D yellow fever vaccine. The sequences come from CD4+ T cells sorted from PBMCs, collected 15 days after the yellow fever booster vaccination. CDR3 amino acids: CASSQDFTDTQYF. The CDR3 coding sequence is TGTGCCAGCAGCCAAGATTTTACAGATACGCAGTATTTT.